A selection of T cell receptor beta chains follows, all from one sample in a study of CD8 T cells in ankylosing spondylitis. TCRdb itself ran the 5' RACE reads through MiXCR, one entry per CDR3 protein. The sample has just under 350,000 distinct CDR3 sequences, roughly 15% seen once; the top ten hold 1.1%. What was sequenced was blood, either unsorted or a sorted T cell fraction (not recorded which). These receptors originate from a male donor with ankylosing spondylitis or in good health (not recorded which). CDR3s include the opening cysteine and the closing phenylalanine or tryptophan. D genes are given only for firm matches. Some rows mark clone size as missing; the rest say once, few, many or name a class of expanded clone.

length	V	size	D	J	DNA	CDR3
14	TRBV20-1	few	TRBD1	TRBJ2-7	TGCAGTGCTTCTAAGGGGGCAGGCGCCTACGAGCAGTACTTC	CSASKGAGAYEQYF
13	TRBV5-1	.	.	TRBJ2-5	TGCGCCAGCAGCCGGGACTTCCAAGAGACCCAGTACTTC	CASSRDFQETQYF
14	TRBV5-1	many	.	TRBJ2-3	TGCGCCAGCAGCAGGGACACCACCACAGATACGCAGTATTTT	CASSRDTTTDTQYF
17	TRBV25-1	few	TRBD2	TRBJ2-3	TGTGCCAGCAGTGAGTCGCTAGCGGGAGGTAGCACAGATACGCAGTATTTT	CASSESLAGGSTDTQYF
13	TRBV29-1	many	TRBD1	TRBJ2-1	TGCAGTCATAGGAGACAGGGTAGGGATGAGCAGTTCTTC	CSHRRQGRDEQFF
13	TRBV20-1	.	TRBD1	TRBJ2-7	TGCAGTGCTAGGCCGACAGGGGGCTACGAGCAGTACTTC	CSARPTGGYEQYF
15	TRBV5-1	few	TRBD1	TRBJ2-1	TGCGCCAGCAGCCCGGGACAGGGGGCGTCTAATGAGCAGTTCTTC	CASSPGQGASNEQFF
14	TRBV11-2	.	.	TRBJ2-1	TGTGCCAGCAGCCCGGGGGGCGGGGTCTATGAGCAGTTCTTC	CASSPGGGVYEQFF
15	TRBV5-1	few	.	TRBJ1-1	TGCGCCAGCAGCTTGGAATCGGGGGGCGCTACTGAAGCTTTCTTT	CASSLESGGATEAFF
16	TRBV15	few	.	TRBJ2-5	TGTGCCACCAGCAGAGAGATCGGCAGGGTCGGGGAGACCCAGTACTTC	CATSREIGRVGETQYF
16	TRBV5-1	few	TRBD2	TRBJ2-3	TGCGCCAGCACCACACTAGCGGGAGGTGCCACAGATACGCAGTATTTT	CASTTLAGGATDTQYF
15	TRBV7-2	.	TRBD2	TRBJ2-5	TGTGCCAGCAGCTTAAGGCGGGGGGGCATAGAGACCCAGTACTTC	CASSLRRGGIETQYF
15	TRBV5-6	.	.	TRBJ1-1	TGTGCCAGCAGCCCCCGGAGGGGTAGGAACACTGAAGCTTTCTTT	CASSPRRGRNTEAFF
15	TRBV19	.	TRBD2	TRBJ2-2	TGTGCCAGTAGTATGGTTGGGAGGGCCACCGGGGAGCTGTTTTTT	CASSMVGRATGELFF
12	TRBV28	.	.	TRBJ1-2	TGTGCCAGCGGGAATCTTAACTATGGCTACACCTTC	CASGNLNYGYTF
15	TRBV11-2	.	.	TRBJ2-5	TGTGCCAGCAGCTTAGGCTATCCAGGGGGGGAGACCCAGTACTTC	CASSLGYPGGETQYF
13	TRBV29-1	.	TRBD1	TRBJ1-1	TGCAGCGCCCGGAGGGACAGGGACACTGAAGCTTTCTTT	CSARRDRDTEAFF
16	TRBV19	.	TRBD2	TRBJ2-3	TGTGCCAGTAGTCCCGGGACTAGCGGGCTCACAGATACGCAGTATTTT	CASSPGTSGLTDTQYF
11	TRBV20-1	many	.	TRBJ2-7	TGCAGTGCTAGAGGTGGGGGCGAGCAGTACTTC	CSARGGGEQYF
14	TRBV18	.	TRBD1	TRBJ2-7	TGTGCCAGCTCACCGACAGGGACCTACTACGAGCAGTACTTC	CASSPTGTYYEQYF
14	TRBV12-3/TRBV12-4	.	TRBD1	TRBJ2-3	TGTGCCAGCAGGGGTCAGGGGGCGACGCATACGCAGTATTTT	CASRGQGATHTQYF
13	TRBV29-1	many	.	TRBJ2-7	TGCAGCGTTGTTAGGGGCACTGCCTACGAGCAGTACTTC	CSVVRGTAYEQYF